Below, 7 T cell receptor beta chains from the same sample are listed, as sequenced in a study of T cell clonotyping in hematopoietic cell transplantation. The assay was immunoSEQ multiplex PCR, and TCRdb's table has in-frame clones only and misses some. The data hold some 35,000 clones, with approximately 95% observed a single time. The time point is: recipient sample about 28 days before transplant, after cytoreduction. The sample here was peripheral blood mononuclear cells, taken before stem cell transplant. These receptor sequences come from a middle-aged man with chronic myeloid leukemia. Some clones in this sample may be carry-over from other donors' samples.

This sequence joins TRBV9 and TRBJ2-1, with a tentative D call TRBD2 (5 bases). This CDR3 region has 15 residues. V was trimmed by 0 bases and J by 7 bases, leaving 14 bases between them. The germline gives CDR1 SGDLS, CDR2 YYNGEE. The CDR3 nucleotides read TGTGCCAGCAGCGTAGTCGGGGAATTTAGAAATGAGCAGTTCTTC. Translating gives CASSVVGEFRNEQFF.

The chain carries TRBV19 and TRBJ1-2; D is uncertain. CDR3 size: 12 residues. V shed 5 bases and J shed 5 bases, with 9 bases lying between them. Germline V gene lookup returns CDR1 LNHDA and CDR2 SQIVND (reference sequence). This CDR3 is CASSPRTYGYTF. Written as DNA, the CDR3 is TGTGCCAGTAGTCCGCGTACATATGGCTACACCTTC.

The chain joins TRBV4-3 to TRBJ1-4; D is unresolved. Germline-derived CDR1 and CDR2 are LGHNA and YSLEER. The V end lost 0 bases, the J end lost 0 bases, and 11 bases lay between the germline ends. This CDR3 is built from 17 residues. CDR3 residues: CASSQDDLEATNEKLFF. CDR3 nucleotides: TGCGCCAGCAGCCAAGATGATCTGGAAGCAACTAATGAAAAACTGTTTTTT.

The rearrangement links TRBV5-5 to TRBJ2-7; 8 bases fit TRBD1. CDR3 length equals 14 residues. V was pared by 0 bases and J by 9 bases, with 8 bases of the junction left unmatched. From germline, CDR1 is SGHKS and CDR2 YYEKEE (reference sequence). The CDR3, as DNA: TGTGCCAGCAGCTTGGAGGGACAGGCCGTCCGGCAGTACTTC. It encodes CASSLEGQAVRQYF.

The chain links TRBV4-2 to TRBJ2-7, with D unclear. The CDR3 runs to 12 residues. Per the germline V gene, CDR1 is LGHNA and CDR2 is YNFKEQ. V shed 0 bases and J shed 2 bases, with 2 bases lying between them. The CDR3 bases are TGTGCCAGCAGCCAAGATCCCTACGAGCAGTACTTC. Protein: CASSQDPYEQYF.

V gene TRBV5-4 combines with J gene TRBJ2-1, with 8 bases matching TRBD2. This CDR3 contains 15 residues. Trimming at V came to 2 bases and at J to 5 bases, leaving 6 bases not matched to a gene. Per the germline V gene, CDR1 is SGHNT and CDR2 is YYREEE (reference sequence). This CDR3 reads CASSFPGGAHNEQFF. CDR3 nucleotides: TGTGCCAGCAGCTTTCCCGGGGGGGCCCACAATGAGCAGTTCTTC.

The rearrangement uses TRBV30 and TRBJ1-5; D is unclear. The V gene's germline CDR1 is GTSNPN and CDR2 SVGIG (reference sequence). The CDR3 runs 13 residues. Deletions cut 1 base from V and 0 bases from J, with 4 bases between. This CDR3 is CAWSDDSNQPQHF. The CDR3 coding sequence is TGTGCCTGGAGTGATGATAGCAATCAGCCCCAGCATTTT.